This T cell receptor beta chain appears in the sequencing data of a study of Graves' ophthalmopathy and Graves' hyperthyroidism. The sequenced template was RNA, covering the TCR beta CDR3 region. RT-PCR was first run with HTBI primers, then multiplex PCR in a second round. Using its own MiXCR run on the multiplex PCR reads, TCRdb lists one record per CDR3 protein. This table has roughly 300,000 distinct CDR3 sequences, about a sixth appearing once. This clonotype has a count of ten or more. Specimen: peripheral blood. The clonotype comes from an adult man with Graves' ophthalmopathy.

CDR3: CASSYARAEGNYGYTF. The DNA of the CDR3 is TGTGCCAGCAGTTACGCCCGGGCGGAAGGAAACTATGGCTACACCTTC. The rearrangement uses TRBV6-2 or TRBV6-3 and TRBJ1-2; D gene uncertain. Germline V gives CDR1 MNHEY, CDR2 SVGEGT. The CDR3 spans 16 residues. The V gene lost 2 bases and the J gene lost 2 bases, with 15 bases spanning the gap.